This T cell receptor (beta chain) was documented in a study of blood T cell repertoires in COVID-19. Turning to the study itself: Samples of COVID-19 (acute and convalescent) were obtained from the United States, Italy and Spain.

CDR3 size: 16 residues. Trimming took 3 bases from V and 3 from J; bases not matched to a gene: 12. In germline, CDR1 is DFQATT, CDR2 SNEGSKA (reference sequence). As handled by the study authors: It was from reference gene primer amplification that nucleated cell counts were estimated. Using immunoSEQ multiplex PCR, the repertoire was profiled, and TCRdb retains in-frame clones only, with some absent. D and trimming come from the DNA, and the V and J calls and clone size come from that table. The data show about 270,000 clones, around 87% seen once. V usage is TRBV20-1 and J usage is TRBJ2-7; 9 nucleotides line up with TRBD2. This receptor was identified in a woman in her forties or fifties with acute or convalescent COVID-19. The specimen sequenced was peripheral blood. The CDR3 reads CSASGPEAGGGYEQYF. The CDR3 coding sequence is TGCAGTGCTAGTGGCCCAGAAGCGGGAGGTGGCTACGAGCAGTACTTC.